The 25 T cell receptor beta chains in this list originate from one sample, sequenced in a study of T cell responses to AZD1222 COVID-19 vaccine (dated by TCRdb to the early 2020s). The time point label corresponds to: baseline before first vaccination. Preparation of the library involved the immunoSEQ multiplex PCR assay. Here the immuneACCESS table is served through TCRdb, limited to in-frame sequences with V and J called. Missing clones are a known gap in these copies; in checked studies unresolved V genes cover under half, and the rest lacks a known reason. The sample table records around 170,000 clones; around 90% of these occur just once. The ten largest account for 4.4% of the sample. The sequencing used peripheral blood, collected on day 0 of AZD1222 vaccination. All receptors come from an adult in good health.

The CDR3 loop is CASSLVRTSSRELFF. For the CDR3, the DNA is TGTGCCAGCAGCTTGGTCCGGACTAGCAGTAGGGAGCTGTTTTTT. V is TRBV5-4 and J is TRBJ2-2, with 8 bases fitting TRBD2. CDR3 size: 15 residues. Unmatched junction bases numbered 7, after V lost 0 bases and J lost 9 bases. Germline V gene data show CDR1 as SGHNT and CDR2 as YYREEE (reference sequence).

The chain couples TRBV5-6 to TRBJ2-7, with D possibly matching TRBD2 (6 bases). Germline V CDR1 and CDR2: SGHDT, YYEEEE. Trimming shortened V by 3 bases and J by 2 bases, and 15 bases separated the two germline ends. This CDR3 comprises 15 residues. The CDR3 sequence is CASSSGLGRTYEQYF. The DNA of the CDR3 is TGTGCCAGCAGCTCGGGCCTAGGGAGGACCTACGAGCAGTACTTC. Filled out from reference TRBV5-6 and TRBJ2-7, the complete variable domain reads DAGVTQSPTHLIKTRGQQVTLRCSPKSGHDTVSWYQQALGQGPQFIFQYYEEEERQRGNFPDRFSGHQFPNYSSELNVNALLLGDSALYLCASSSGLGRTYEQYFGPGTRLTVT.

The chain links TRBV18 to TRBJ1-5; TRBD1 is a possible D gene (6 bases). With 4 bases removed from V and 9 bases from J, the gap between germline ends came to 10 bases. Germline-derived CDR1 and CDR2 are KGHSH and LQKENI. The CDR3 is 12 residues long. The CDR3: CASSQGVGPQHF. The DNA for the CDR3 is TGTGCCAGCTCACAGGGGGTAGGGCCCCAGCATTTT.

The J gene is TRBJ2-1, the V gene TRBV5-8, with 8 bases matching TRBD1. Germline trimming cut 2 bases from V and 10 bases from J; bases unmatched to any gene: 2. The germline gives CDR1 SGHTS, CDR2 YDEGEE. The CDR3 has 12 residues. For the CDR3, the DNA is TGTGCCAGCAGCTTAAGGACAGGGGAGCAGTTCTTC. This encodes CASSLRTGEQFF.

The chain employs TRBV6-5 and TRBJ2-2, with a weak D call TRBD1 (6 bases). Germline CDR1 is MNHEY and CDR2 is SVGAGI. V dropped 7 bases and J dropped 6 bases, with 15 bases sitting between them. The CDR3 is 14 amino acids. The CDR3 here is CASIGPGVAGELFF. CDR3 in DNA: TGTGCCAGCATAGGTCCAGGGGTCGCCGGGGAGCTGTTTTTT.

This clone appeared many times. The CDR3 bases are TGTGCCACCAGCAGTCTCCTGAGCGGGAGGGGGGATGAGCAGTTCTTC. Translating gives CATSSLLSGRGDEQFF. The J gene is TRBJ2-1, the V gene TRBV15, with 10 nucleotides matching TRBD2. The junction had 10 bases not matched to a gene; V was cut back by 3 bases and J by 8 bases. CDR1 is LNHNV and CDR2 is YYDKDF in the germline V gene (reference sequence). CDR3 length: 16 residues.

This clone was recorded a few times. This rearrangement joins TRBV28 to TRBJ1-2; 8 nucleotides align to TRBD1. This CDR3 comprises 13 residues. Germline loops: CDR1 MDHEN, CDR2 SYDVKM. The V and J ends lost 6 bases and 4 bases, in that order; junction bases with no gene match: 4. DNA for the CDR3: TGTGCCAGCAGCCCGACAGGGGCCTATGGCTACACCTTC. This codes for CASSPTGAYGYTF.

V is TRBV7-6 and J is TRBJ1-2; D is possibly TRBD1 (5 bases). Germline CDR1 is SGHVS and CDR2 is FNYEAQ. Trimming shortened V by 5 bases and J by 5 bases, and 18 bases separated the two germline ends. This CDR3 has 15 amino acids. In DNA form, the CDR3 reads TGTGCCAGCAGCCCACGGGGGGGAGTCGGGTATGGCTACACCTTC. Residues: CASSPRGGVGYGYTF. Drawing the rest from reference TRBV7-6 and TRBJ1-2, the complete variable domain is GAGVSQSPRYKVTKRGQDVALRCDPISGHVSLYWYRQALGQGPEFLTYFNYEAQQDKSGLPNDRFSAERPEGSISTLTIQRTEQRDSAMYRCASSPRGGVGYGYTFGSGTRLTVV.

This chain joins TRBV30 and TRBJ1-5; the match to TRBD1 covers 8 bases. Germline values: CDR1 GTSNPN, CDR2 SVGIG (reference sequence). The CDR3 runs 14 residues. V lost 1 base and J lost 7; bases outside the gene matches: 6. CDR3 coding DNA: TGTGCCTGGAGTGGTGACAGGGGCGGGCAGCCCCAGCATTTT. Translation: CAWSGDRGGQPQHF. Supplemented by reference TRBV30 and TRBJ1-5, the full variable domain reads SQTIHQWPATLVQPVGSPLSLECTVEGTSNPNLYWYRQAAGRGLQLLFYSVGIGQISSEVPQNLSASRPQDRQFILSSKKLLLSDSGFYLCAWSGDRGGQPQHFGDGTRLSIL.

The chain links TRBV6-4 to TRBJ2-2, with 11 bases identical to TRBD2. This CDR3 is built from 15 residues. Per the germline V gene, CDR1 is MRHNA and CDR2 is SNTAGT. J gave up 5 bases and V 2 bases, and 1 base lay outside the gene matches. In DNA form, the CDR3 reads TGTGCCAGCAGTGACCTAGCGGGAGGTACCGGGGAGCTGTTTTTT. Protein product: CASSDLAGGTGELFF.

In its sample, this clone was seen once. This rearrangement joins TRBV30 to TRBJ2-1; D unresolved. The CDR3 contains 12 residues. Germline loops: CDR1 GTSNPN, CDR2 SVGIG (reference sequence). Trimming pared 3 bases from V and 4 bases from J, leaving 7 bases between. The CDR3 is CAWRLSYNEQFF. The CDR3 DNA is TGTGCCTGGAGATTGAGTTACAATGAGCAGTTCTTC.

This chain uses TRBV9 with TRBJ1-1; TRBD1 might be the D (6 bases). From germline, CDR1 is SGDLS and CDR2 YYNGEE. V shed 3 bases and J shed 2 bases, with 11 bases lying between them. This CDR3 spans 14 amino acids. The CDR3: CASSGTVINTEAFF. Written as DNA, the CDR3 is TGTGCCAGCAGCGGGACAGTGATCAACACTGAAGCTTTCTTT. The whole variable domain, remainder taken from reference TRBV9 and TRBJ1-1, is DSGVTQTPKHLITATGQRVTLRCSPRSGDLSVYWYQQSLDQGLQFLIQYYNGEERAKGNILERFSAQQFPDLHSELNLSSLELGDSALYFCASSGTVINTEAFFGQGTRLTVV.

This sequence joins TRBV5-4 and TRBJ2-3; 15 bases fit TRBD2. Germline lookup yields CDR1 SGHNT and CDR2 YYREEE (reference sequence). This CDR3 is 18 amino acids long. V gave up 4 bases and J gave up 6 bases; unmatched junction bases: 12. The CDR3 bases are TGTGCCAGCAGCGAGCCACCCGGGACTAGCGGGAGGTCGGATACGCAGTATTTT. This encodes CASSEPPGTSGRSDTQYF. The full variable domain, completed using reference TRBV5-4 and TRBJ2-3, is ETGVTQSPTHLIKTRGQQVTLRCSSQSGHNTVSWYQQALGQGPQFIFQYYREEENGRGNFPPRFSGLQFPNYSSELNVNALELDDSALYLCASSEPPGTSGRSDTQYFGPGTRLTVL.

The V gene is TRBV6-1, the J gene TRBJ2-1; weak D call: TRBD1 (6 bases). Trimming took 0 bases from V and 10 from J, leaving 13 bases between them. CDR3 length equals 14 residues. Germline loops: CDR1 MNHNS, CDR2 SASEGT. The chain's CDR3 is CASSEAILRGEQFF. In DNA, the CDR3 is TGTGCCAGCAGTGAAGCTATTTTGAGGGGGGAGCAGTTCTTC.

V gene TRBV18 combines with J gene TRBJ2-3; TRBD1 or TRBD2 may be the D gene (5 bases each). This CDR3 spans 16 amino acids. V was shortened by 4 bases and J by 3 bases, with 17 bases between the two germline ends. Looked up from germline, CDR1 is KGHSH and CDR2 is LQKENI. CDR3 coding DNA: TGTGCCAGCTCACACTTTGTGGGGGAGCTAACAGATACGCAGTATTTT. Translating it yields CASSHFVGELTDTQYF.

The chain combines TRBV19 with TRBJ1-2, with a weak D call TRBD1 (5 bases). The CDR3 runs 12 residues. The germline V gene encodes CDR1 LNHDA and CDR2 SQIVND (reference sequence). V shed 6 bases and J shed 6 bases, with 11 bases lying between them. The CDR3, as DNA: TGTGCCAGTAGGACAGTACGGGATGGCTACACCTTC. Protein product: CASRTVRDGYTF.

The genes are TRBV27 and TRBJ1-1, with D perhaps TRBD1 (6 bases). CDR1 is MNHEY, CDR2 SMNVEV, per germline (reference sequence). The CDR3 runs 14 residues. Trimming cost V 2 bases and J 2 bases, with 9 bases left between them. CDR3 sequence reads: CASSLDRFNTEAFF. In DNA, the CDR3 is TGTGCCAGCAGTTTAGACAGGTTTAACACTGAAGCTTTCTTT.

This clone was detected once. This chain joins TRBV19 and TRBJ1-1; D remains ambiguous. The V end lost 8 bases, the J end lost 1 base, and 5 bases lay between the germline ends. Germline CDR1 and CDR2: LNHDA and SQIVND (reference sequence). This CDR3 has 11 amino acids. CDR3 amino acids: CASWGNTEAFF. Written as DNA, the CDR3 is TGTGCCAGTTGGGGGAACACTGAAGCTTTCTTT.

J is TRBJ1-1 and V is TRBV19; tentatively, D is TRBD1 (6 bases). The CDR3 runs 15 residues. The germline V gene encodes CDR1 LNHDA and CDR2 SQIVND (reference sequence). The germline V and J ends were trimmed by 5 bases and 11 bases, with 24 bases remaining between them. CDR3 sequence (DNA): TGTGCCAGTAGTTCCCGCGGGGGGGCATCCGGCGTGGCTTTCTTT. It encodes CASSSRGGASGVAFF.

With regard to this clone: Its ends do not fully match the called genes, so a read error is possible. This chain connects TRBV6-2 or TRBV6-3 to TRBJ1-2, with D tentatively TRBD1 (6 bases). The CDR3 length is 14 residues. Germline assignment: CDR1 MNHEY and CDR2 SVGEGT. CDR3 sequence reads: CASNYGAGVSGYTF. CDR3 nucleotides: TGTGCCAGCAATTACGGGGCAGGGGTGAGCGGCTACACCTTC.

This rearrangement joins TRBV25-1 to TRBJ1-5; possibly TRBD1 for D (6 bases). Germline V gives CDR1 MGHDK, CDR2 SYGVNS. Trimming cost V 4 bases and J 6 bases, with 13 bases left between them. The CDR3 has 14 amino acids. This CDR3 is CASSVSGVGQPQHF. CDR3 bases: TGTGCCAGCAGTGTATCAGGGGTTGGTCAGCCCCAGCATTTT.

The chain links TRBV11-2 to TRBJ2-1; D remains unclear. Per germline, CDR1 SGHAT and CDR2 FQNNGV. CDR3 length: 15 residues. Trimming removed 0 bases from V and 3 bases from J, with 9 bases in between. The CDR3 bases are TGTGCCAGCAGCTTAGATTTGCCAGGCTACAATGAGCAGTTCTTC. Residues: CASSLDLPGYNEQFF.

V is TRBV15 and J is TRBJ1-1; D might be TRBD1 (6 bases). The V end lost 4 bases, the J end lost 4 bases, and 16 bases lay between the germline ends. In germline, CDR1 is LNHNV, CDR2 YYDKDF (reference sequence). The CDR3 is made up of 15 amino acids. DNA of the CDR3: TGTGCCACCAGCACGCCGCGGGGGGGCCTCACTGAAGCTTTCTTT. Amino acid sequence: CATSTPRGGLTEAFF.

In its sample, this clone was seen once. This chain links TRBV20-1 with TRBJ2-3; D remains unclear. Trimming removed 4 bases at V and 8 bases at J, with 16 bases between. Looked up from germline, CDR1 is DFQATT and CDR2 is SNEGSKA (reference sequence). The CDR3 is made up of 13 amino acids. CDR3 protein: CSANDPPVPTQYF. CDR3 in DNA: TGCAGTGCTAATGACCCGCCGGTCCCTACGCAGTATTTT.

This chain joins TRBV5-6 and TRBJ2-1; the match to TRBD1 covers 8 bases. This CDR3 has 15 residues. V was clipped by 2 bases and J by 2 bases; unmatched bases: 3. Germline lookup yields CDR1 SGHDT and CDR2 YYEEEE. This chain's CDR3 is CASSFIQGAYNEQFF. CDR3 nucleotides: TGTGCCAGCAGCTTTATACAGGGGGCCTACAATGAGCAGTTCTTC.